Listed here are 12 T cell receptor beta chains from one sample, sequenced in a study of Graves' ophthalmopathy and Graves' hyperthyroidism. RNA transcripts yielded amplified TCR beta CDR3 regions. RT-PCR with HTBI primers came first, then second-round multiplex PCR. TCRdb reanalysed the multiplex PCR reads using MiXCR and keeps one entry per CDR3 protein. The sample holds about 400,000 distinct CDR3 sequences, around 16% seen once. The sequencing sample was made of peripheral blood. Receptor source: a woman under 30 with Graves' ophthalmopathy.

This clonotype was observed many times. The gene calls are TRBV5-5 and TRBJ2-7, with D unresolved. V lost 4 bases and J lost 3, with 5 bases in between. The germline gives CDR1 SGHKS, CDR2 YYEKEE (reference sequence). CDR3 size: 11 residues. The CDR3 loop reads CASSVRYEQYF. Written as DNA, the CDR3 is TGTGCCAGCAGCGTTCGCTACGAGCAGTACTTC.

This chain links TRBV2 with TRBJ2-5; 14 bases match TRBD2. After removal of 5 bases from V and 4 bases from J, the junction contained 6 bases not matched to a gene. This CDR3 spans 16 amino acids. Per the germline V gene, CDR1 is SNHLY and CDR2 is FYNNEI. The chain's CDR3 is CASSHGGLAGAETQYF. CDR3 in DNA: TGTGCCAGCAGTCATGGGGGACTAGCGGGAGCAGAGACCCAGTACTTC.

The rearrangement links TRBV28 to TRBJ2-7; D perhaps matches TRBD2 (5 bases). The germline V gene has CDR1 MDHEN and CDR2 SYDVKM. Trimming cost V 4 bases and J 4 bases, with 17 bases left between them. The CDR3 contains 15 residues. Here the CDR3 reads CASSSGPEGQYEQYF. The CDR3 DNA is TGTGCCAGCAGTTCCGGACCCGAGGGCCAATACGAGCAGTACTTC.

This clonotype was observed at least ten times. This rearrangement joins TRBV12-3 or TRBV12-4 to TRBJ2-5; weak D call: TRBD1 (6 bases). V was trimmed by 3 bases and J by 5 bases, leaving 10 bases between them. There are 13 residues in the CDR3. The CDR3 DNA sequence: TGTGCCAGCAGTTTTCTGACAGGCGAGACCCAGTACTTC. Protein product: CASSFLTGETQYF.

The chain joins TRBV6-2 or TRBV6-3 to TRBJ1-5; no clear D. V was clipped by 2 bases and J by 4 bases, with 15 bases between them. In germline, CDR1 is MNHEY, CDR2 SVGEGT. The CDR3 is made up of 16 amino acids. CDR3 protein: CASSYRANQGNQPQHF. Written as DNA, the CDR3 is TGTGCCAGCAGTTACAGGGCTAACCAAGGAAATCAGCCCCAGCATTTT.

This clonotype was seen many times. The chain joins TRBV28 to TRBJ2-2; D is ambiguous. Germline V gives CDR1 MDHEN, CDR2 SYDVKM. Trimming took off 8 bases at V and 2 bases at J, with 15 bases between the two ends. The CDR3 contains 15 residues. CDR3 in amino acids: CASVGNRDNTGELFF. As DNA, the CDR3 is TGTGCCAGCGTTGGCAATAGGGATAACACCGGGGAGCTGTTTTTT. Filled out from reference TRBV28 and TRBJ2-2, the complete variable domain reads DVKVTQSSRYLVKRTGEKVFLECVQDMDHENMFWYRQDPGLGLRLIYFSYDVKMKEKGDIPEGYSVSREKKERFSLILESASTNQTSMYLCASVGNRDNTGELFFGEGSRLTVL.

There are many counts of this clonotype. The V call is TRBV11-1, the J call TRBJ1-3; TRBD1 matches 11 bases. Germline assignment: CDR1 SGHAT and CDR2 FQDESV (reference sequence). Losses at the gene ends were 5 bases for V and 4 bases for J; bases not matched to a gene: 13. This CDR3 is 18 amino acids long. CDR3 residues: CASSPRTGGAGEGNTIYF. CDR3 sequence (DNA): TGTGCCAGCAGCCCTCGGACAGGGGGCGCGGGAGAAGGAAACACCATATATTTT.

This clonotype appeared a few times. The chain links TRBV18 to TRBJ1-5; D gene uncertain. Germline assignment: CDR1 KGHSH and CDR2 LQKENI. This CDR3 is built from 17 residues. V lost 6 bases to trimming and J lost 0 bases, with 18 bases between them. CDR3 in DNA: TGTGCCAGCTCCCGGGCCCAACTTGTCTATAGCAATCAGCCCCAGCATTTT. Amino acids: CASSRAQLVYSNQPQHF. The full variable domain, in which reference TRBV18 and TRBJ1-5 provide the parts outside the CDR3, is NAGVMQNPRHLVRRRGQEARLRCSPMKGHSHVYWYRQLPEEGLKFMVYLQKENIIDESGMPKERFSAEFPKEGPSILRIQQVVRGDSAAYFCASSRAQLVYSNQPQHFGDGTRLSIL.

This clonotype was recorded many times. The chain recombines TRBV5-5 with TRBJ1-6, with 7 positions matching TRBD1. The CDR3 loop spans 16 amino acids. V shed 1 base, J shed 7 bases, and the junction held 8 bases outside the gene matches. CDR1 and CDR2 (germline): SGHKS, YYEKEE (reference sequence). Here the CDR3 DNA reads TGTGCCAGCAGCTTGCAGGGGGTGGATCTGAATTCACCCCTCCACTTT. As protein: CASSLQGVDLNSPLHF.

This clonotype has a count of ten or more. This chain links TRBV19 with TRBJ2-7, with a weak D call TRBD2 (5 bases). Per the germline V gene, CDR1 is LNHDA and CDR2 is SQIVND (reference sequence). The CDR3 totals 18 residues. V lost 3 bases and J 5 bases, leaving 26 bases between the germline ends. For the CDR3, the DNA is TGTGCCAGTAGTATTTTGGGCCGGGGAAAAAAGGAGAGGCACGAGCAGTACTTC. Its translation: CASSILGRGKKERHEQYF. The full variable domain, rest sourced from reference TRBV19 and TRBJ2-7, is DGGITQSPKYLFRKEGQNVTLSCEQNLNHDAMYWYRQDPGQGLRLIYYSQIVNDFQKGDIAEGYSVSREKKESFPLTVTSAQKNPTAFYLCASSILGRGKKERHEQYFGPGTRLTVT.

This clonotype is a singleton in its sample. The chain is built from TRBV12-3 or TRBV12-4 and TRBJ2-5; D is possibly TRBD2 (5 bases). V lost 5 bases and J 0 bases, leaving 25 bases between the germline ends. The CDR3 contains 19 residues. CDR3 sequence reads: CASSAMDIGEGFYQETQYF. CDR3 bases: TGTGCCAGCAGTGCGATGGATATAGGAGAGGGTTTTTACCAAGAGACCCAGTACTTC.

The chain joins TRBV27 to TRBJ2-2; 11 bases match TRBD2. After removal of 6 bases from V and 4 bases from J, the junction contained 10 bases not matched to a gene. This CDR3 comprises 17 residues. Per the germline V gene, CDR1 is MNHEY and CDR2 is SMNVEV (reference sequence). The CDR3 DNA sequence: TGTGCCAGCAGATACCTAGCGGGAGGATTCTTCACCGGGGAGCTGTTTTTT. This gives the protein CASRYLAGGFFTGELFF.